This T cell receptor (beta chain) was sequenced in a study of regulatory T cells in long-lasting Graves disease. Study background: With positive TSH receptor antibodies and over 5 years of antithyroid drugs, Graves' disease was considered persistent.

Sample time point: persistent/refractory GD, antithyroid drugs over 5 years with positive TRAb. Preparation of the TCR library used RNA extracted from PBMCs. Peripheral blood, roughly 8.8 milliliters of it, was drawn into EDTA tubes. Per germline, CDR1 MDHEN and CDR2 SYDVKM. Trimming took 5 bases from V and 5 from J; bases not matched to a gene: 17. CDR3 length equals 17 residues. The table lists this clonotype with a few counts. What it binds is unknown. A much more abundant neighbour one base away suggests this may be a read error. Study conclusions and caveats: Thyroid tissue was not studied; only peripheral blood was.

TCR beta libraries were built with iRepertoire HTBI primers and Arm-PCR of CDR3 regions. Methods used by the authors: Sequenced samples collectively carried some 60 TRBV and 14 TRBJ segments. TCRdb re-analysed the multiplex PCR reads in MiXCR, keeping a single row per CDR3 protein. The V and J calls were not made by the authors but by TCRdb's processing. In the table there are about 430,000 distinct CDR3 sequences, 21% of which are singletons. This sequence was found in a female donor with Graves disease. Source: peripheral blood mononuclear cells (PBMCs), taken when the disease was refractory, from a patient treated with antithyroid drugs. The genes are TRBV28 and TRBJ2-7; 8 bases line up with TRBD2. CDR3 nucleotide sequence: TGTGCCAGCAGTCTTGCACCCTCTTTAGCGGGAAGACACGAGCAGTACTTC. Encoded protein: CASSLAPSLAGRHEQYF.